The entry that follows covers one T cell receptor (beta chain) sequence. This entry is derived from a study of spatial heterogeneity in lung cancer. Time point reported: sample taken at primary tumor resection. Donation came from over 60 patients with untreated early-stage non-small cell lung cancer. From tumor, nontumor lung or frozen PBMC, whole RNA was taken unsorted for sequencing. Each CDR3 protein is one row after TCRdb ran MiXCR on the 5' RACE reads. The data show some 400 distinct CDR3 sequences, with roughly 15% seen just once and approximately 24% held by the top ten. The CDR3 has 13 amino acids. V was shortened by 11 bases and J by 1 base, with 14 bases between the two germline ends. The germline V gene has CDR1 SSHAT and CDR2 FNYEAQ (reference sequence).

The sequence came from a female donor with early-stage non-small cell lung cancer. Sequenced here: normal lung tissue next to the tumor, sampled at surgery. V and J are TRBV7-7 and TRBJ1-1, with TRBD1 as a possible D gene (6 bases). The CDR3 here is CAGQQGWNTEAFF. CDR3 nucleotides: TGTGCCGGCCAACAGGGTTGGAACACTGAAGCTTTCTTT. The variable domain in full, with the rest retrieved from reference TRBV7-7 and TRBJ1-1, is GAGVSQSPRYKVTKRGQDVTLRCDPISSHATLYWYQQALGQGPEFLTYFNYEAQPDKSGLPSDRFSAERPEGSISTLTIQRTEQRDSAMYRCAGQQGWNTEAFFGQGTRLTVV.